This T cell receptor (beta chain) stems from a study of immune characterization of retroperitoneal liposarcoma. One entry per CDR3 protein results from TCRdb running MiXCR on the PCR reads. The sample lists 8,500 to 11,000 distinct CDR3 sequences, 28% occurring once. Germline CDR1 SGHVS, CDR2 FNYEAQ. The CDR3 sequence is 12 residues long. This clonotype came up a few times. The germline gene is not matched at one end of the junction; a read error may be the cause. Sequencing was carried out using tumor tissue. This clonotype was sampled from a female donor with retroperitoneal liposarcoma. J is TRBJ2-3 and V is TRBV7-6; D gene unclear. For the CDR3, the DNA is TGTGCTAGCAGCCCCATTGCAGATACGCAGTATTTT. Its protein is CASSPIADTQYF.